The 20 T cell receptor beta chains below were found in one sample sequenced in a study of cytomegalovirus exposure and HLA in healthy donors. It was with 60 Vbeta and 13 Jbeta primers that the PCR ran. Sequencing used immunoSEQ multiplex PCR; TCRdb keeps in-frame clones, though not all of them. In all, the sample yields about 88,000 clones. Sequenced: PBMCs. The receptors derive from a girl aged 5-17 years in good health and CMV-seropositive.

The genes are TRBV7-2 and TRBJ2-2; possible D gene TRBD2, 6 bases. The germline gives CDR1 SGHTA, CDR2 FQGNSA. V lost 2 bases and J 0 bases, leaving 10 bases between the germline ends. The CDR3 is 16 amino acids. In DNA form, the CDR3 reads TGTGCCAGCAGCTTATGGGGACTGGCGAACACCGGGGAGCTGTTTTTT. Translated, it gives CASSLWGLANTGELFF.

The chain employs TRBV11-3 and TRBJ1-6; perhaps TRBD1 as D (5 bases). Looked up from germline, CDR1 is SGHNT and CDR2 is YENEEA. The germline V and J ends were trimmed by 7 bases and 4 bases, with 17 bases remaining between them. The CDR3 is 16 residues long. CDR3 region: CASIPDGAGYNSPLHF. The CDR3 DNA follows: TGTGCCAGCATCCCAGACGGGGCGGGATATAATTCACCCCTCCACTTT.

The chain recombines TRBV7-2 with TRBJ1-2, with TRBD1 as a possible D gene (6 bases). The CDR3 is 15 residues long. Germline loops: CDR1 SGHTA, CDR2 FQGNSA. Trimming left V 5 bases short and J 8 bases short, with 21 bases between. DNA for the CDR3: TGTGCCAGCAGCGCAAGGACAGACTCATGGGGAGGCTACACCTTC. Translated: CASSARTDSWGGYTF.

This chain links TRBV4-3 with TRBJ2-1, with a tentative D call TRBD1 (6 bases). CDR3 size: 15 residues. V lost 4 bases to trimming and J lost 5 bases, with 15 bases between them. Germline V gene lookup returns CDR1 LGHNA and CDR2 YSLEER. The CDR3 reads CASSLRQAQDNEQFF. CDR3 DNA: TGCGCCAGCAGCCTGCGACAGGCCCAAGACAATGAGCAGTTCTTC.

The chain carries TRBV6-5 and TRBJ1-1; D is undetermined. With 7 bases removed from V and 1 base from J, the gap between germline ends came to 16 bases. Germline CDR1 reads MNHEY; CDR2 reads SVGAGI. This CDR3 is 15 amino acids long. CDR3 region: CASTEESRRNTEAFF. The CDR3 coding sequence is TGTGCCAGCACAGAGGAGTCAAGGCGGAACACTGAAGCTTTCTTT.

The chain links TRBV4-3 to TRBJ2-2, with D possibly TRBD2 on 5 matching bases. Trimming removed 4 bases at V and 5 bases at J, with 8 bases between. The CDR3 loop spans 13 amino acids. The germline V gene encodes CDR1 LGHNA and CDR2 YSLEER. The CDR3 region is CASSPRGTGELFF. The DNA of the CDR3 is TGCGCCAGCAGCCCCCGGGGAACCGGGGAGCTGTTTTTT.

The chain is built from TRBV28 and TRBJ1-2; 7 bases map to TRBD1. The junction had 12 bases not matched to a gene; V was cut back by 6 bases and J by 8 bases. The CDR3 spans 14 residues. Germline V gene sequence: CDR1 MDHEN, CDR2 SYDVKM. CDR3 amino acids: CASRTGTATKGYTF. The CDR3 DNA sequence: TGTGCCAGCAGAACCGGGACAGCTACAAAAGGCTACACCTTC.

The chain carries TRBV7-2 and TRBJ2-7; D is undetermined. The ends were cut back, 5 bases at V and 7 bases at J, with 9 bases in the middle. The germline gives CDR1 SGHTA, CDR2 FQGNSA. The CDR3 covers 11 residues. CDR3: CASSQDGEQYV. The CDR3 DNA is TGTGCCAGCAGCCAAGACGGAGAGCAGTACGTC.

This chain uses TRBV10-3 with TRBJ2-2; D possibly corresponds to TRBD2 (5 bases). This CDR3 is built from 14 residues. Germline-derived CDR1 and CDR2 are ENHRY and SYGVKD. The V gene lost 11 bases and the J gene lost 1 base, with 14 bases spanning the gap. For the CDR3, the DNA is TGTGCCGCCCGGGGAGCCCAGAACACCGGGGAGCTGTTTTTT. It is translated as CAARGAQNTGELFF.

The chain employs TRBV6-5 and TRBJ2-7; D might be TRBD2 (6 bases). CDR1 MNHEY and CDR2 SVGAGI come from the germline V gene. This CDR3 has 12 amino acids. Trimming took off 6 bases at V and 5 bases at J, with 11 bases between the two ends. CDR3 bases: TGTGCCAGCAGCCGCGGGGCAGACGAGCAGTACTTC. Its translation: CASSRGADEQYF.

This CDR3 reads CASGGGQGAETQYF. The CDR3 nucleotides read TGTGCTAGTGGTGGGGGACAGGGGGCCGAGACCCAGTACTTC. The rearrangement joins TRBV12-5 to TRBJ2-5; 12 bases agree with TRBD1. The V gene's germline CDR1 is LGHNT and CDR2 FRNRAP. CDR3 length equals 14 residues. V was clipped by 5 bases and J by 5 bases; unmatched bases: 3.

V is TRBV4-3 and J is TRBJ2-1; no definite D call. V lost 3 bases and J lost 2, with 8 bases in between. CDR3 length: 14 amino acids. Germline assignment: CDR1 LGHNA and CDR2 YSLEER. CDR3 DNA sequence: TGCGCCAGCAGCCAGACATGGGCCTACAATGAGCAGTTCTTC. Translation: CASSQTWAYNEQFF.

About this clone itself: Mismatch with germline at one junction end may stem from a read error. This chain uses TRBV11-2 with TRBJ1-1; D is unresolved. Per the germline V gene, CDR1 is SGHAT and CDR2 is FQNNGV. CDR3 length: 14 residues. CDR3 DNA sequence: TGTGCCAGCAGCTTGGGTCAGAGGTTCACTGAAGATTTCTTT. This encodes CASSLGQRFTEDFF.

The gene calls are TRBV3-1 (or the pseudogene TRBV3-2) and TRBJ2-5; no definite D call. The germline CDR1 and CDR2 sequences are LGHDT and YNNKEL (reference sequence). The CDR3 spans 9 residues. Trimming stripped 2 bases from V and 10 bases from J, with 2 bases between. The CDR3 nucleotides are TGTGCCAGCAGCCAATACCAGTACTTC. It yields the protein CASSQYQYF.

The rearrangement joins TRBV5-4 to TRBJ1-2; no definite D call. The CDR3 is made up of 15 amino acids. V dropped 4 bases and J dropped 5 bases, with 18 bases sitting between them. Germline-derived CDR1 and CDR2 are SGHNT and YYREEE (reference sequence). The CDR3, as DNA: TGTGCCAGCAGCCAAGCTATATACTCGCCATATGGCTACACCTTC. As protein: CASSQAIYSPYGYTF.

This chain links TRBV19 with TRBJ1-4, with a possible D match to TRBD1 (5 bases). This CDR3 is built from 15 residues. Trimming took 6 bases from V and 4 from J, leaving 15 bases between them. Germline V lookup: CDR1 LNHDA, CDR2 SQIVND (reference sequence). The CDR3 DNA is TGTGCCAGTAGCCACCTTGACAGACGTAATGAAAAACTGTTTTTT. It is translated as CASSHLDRRNEKLFF.

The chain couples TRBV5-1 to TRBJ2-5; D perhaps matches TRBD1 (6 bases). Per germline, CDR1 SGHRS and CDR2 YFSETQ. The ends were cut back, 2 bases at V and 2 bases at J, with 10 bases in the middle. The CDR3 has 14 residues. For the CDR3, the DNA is TGCGCCAGCAGCTTACAGGGCATTCAAGAGACCCAGTACTTC. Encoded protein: CASSLQGIQETQYF.

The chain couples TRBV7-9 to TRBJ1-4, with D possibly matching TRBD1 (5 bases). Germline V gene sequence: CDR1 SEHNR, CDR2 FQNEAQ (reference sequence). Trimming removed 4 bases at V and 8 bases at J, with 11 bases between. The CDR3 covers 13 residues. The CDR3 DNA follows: TGTGCCAGCAGCTCGGGAGGGGCCGAAAAACTGTTTTTT. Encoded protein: CASSSGGAEKLFF.

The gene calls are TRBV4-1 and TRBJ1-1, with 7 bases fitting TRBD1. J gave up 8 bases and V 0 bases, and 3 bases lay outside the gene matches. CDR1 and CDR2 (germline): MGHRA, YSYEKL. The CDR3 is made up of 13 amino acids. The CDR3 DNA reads TGCGCCAGCAGCCAAGAGACAGGGACCGAAGCTTTCTTT. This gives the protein CASSQETGTEAFF.

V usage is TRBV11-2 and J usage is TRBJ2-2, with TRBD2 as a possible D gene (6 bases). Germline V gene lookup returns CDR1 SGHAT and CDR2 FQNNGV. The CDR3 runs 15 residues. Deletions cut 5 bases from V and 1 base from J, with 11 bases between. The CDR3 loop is CASSGLGGNTGELFF. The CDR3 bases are TGTGCCAGCAGCGGCCTGGGGGGGAACACCGGGGAGCTGTTTTTT.